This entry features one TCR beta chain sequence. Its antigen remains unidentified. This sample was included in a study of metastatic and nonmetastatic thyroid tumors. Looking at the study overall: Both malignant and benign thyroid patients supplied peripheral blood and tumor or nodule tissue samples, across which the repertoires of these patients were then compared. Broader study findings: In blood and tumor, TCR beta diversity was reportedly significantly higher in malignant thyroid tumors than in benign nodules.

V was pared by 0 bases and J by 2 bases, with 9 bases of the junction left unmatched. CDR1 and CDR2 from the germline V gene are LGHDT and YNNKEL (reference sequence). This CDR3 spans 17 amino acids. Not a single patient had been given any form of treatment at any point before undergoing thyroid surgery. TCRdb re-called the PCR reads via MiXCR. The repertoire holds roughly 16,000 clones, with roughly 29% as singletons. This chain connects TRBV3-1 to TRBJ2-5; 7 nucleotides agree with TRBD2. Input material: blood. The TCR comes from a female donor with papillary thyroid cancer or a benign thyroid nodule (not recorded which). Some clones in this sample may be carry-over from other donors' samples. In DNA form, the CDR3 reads TGTGCCAGCAGCCAAGATTGGCTAGCGGCAAGACAAGAGACCCAGTACTTC. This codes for CASSQDWLAARQETQYF.